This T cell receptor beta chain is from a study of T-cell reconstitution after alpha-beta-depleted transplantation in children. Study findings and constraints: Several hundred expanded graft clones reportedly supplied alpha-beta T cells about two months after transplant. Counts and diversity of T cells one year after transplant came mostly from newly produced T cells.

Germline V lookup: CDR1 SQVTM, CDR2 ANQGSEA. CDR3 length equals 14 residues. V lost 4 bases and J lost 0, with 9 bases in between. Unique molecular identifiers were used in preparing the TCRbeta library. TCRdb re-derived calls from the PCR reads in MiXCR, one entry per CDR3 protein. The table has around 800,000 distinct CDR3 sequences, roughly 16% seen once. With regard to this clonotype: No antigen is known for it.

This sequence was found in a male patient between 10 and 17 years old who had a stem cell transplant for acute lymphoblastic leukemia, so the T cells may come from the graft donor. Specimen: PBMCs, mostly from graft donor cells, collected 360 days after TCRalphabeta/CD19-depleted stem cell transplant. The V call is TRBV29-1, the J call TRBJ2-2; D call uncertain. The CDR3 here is CSVVRLANTGELFF. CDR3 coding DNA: TGCAGCGTTGTGAGACTTGCGAACACCGGGGAGCTGTTTTTT.